One and the same sample provided the 3 T cell receptor beta chains below, sequenced in a study of T cells in Graves' hyperthyroidism and ophthalmopathy. RNA transcripts served as the template for amplifying TCR beta CDR3 regions. The HTBI primer set served for first-round RT-PCR of the TCR CDR3. TCRdb processed the multiplex PCR reads anew with MiXCR; each CDR3 protein has one entry. The data contain approximately 620,000 distinct CDR3 sequences, approximately 16% of them singletons. The sample consisted of blood. These receptor sequences come from a middle-aged woman with Graves' ophthalmopathy.

The J gene is TRBJ2-7, the V gene TRBV13, with a possible D match to TRBD1 (7 bases). This CDR3 is 14 amino acids long. Germline V gives CDR1 PRHDT, CDR2 FYEKMQ (reference sequence). Trimming took off 3 bases at V and 4 bases at J, with 13 bases between the two ends. The CDR3 loop is CASSLWAGGYEQYF. CDR3 coding DNA: TGTGCCAGCAGCTTGTGGGCAGGGGGGTACGAGCAGTACTTC.

The chain has TRBV20-1 and TRBJ1-2, with 10 bases matching TRBD1. The J segment lost 2 bases and the V segment lost 3 bases, leaving 3 bases of the junction unmatched. The CDR3 covers 14 residues. Germline V gene lookup returns CDR1 DFQATT and CDR2 SNEGSKA (reference sequence). DNA of the CDR3: TGCAGTGCTAGGGGGACAGGGGAAAACTATGGCTACACCTTC. It is translated as CSARGTGENYGYTF.

CDR3 residues: CASSVRQDREQFF. DNA of the CDR3: TGTGCCAGCAGCGTACGGCAGGACCGTGAGCAGTTCTTC. The V gene is TRBV9, the J gene TRBJ2-1; no definite D call. The germline gives CDR1 SGDLS, CDR2 YYNGEE. Trimming shortened V by 1 base and J by 9 bases, and 11 bases separated the two germline ends. The CDR3 extends over 13 amino acids.